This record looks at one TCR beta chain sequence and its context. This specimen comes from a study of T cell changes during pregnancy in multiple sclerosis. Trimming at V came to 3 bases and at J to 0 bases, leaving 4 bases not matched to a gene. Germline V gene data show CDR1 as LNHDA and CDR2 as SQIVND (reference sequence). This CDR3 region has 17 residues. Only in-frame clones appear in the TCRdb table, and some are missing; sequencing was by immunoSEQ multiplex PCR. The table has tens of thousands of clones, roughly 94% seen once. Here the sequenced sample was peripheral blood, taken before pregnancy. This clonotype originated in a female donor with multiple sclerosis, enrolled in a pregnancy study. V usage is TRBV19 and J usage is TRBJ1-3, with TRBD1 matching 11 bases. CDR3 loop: CASSIIGQGASGNTIYF. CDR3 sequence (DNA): TGTGCCAGTAGTATTATTGGACAGGGGGCCTCTGGAAACACCATATATTTT.